Described below is a single T cell receptor (beta chain) sequence and its context. These data come from a study of CD8 T cells in acute hepatitis C reinfection. This table comes from immunoSEQ multiplex PCR, and its TCRdb copy is limited to in-frame clones, with some not included. In the table there are some 38,000 clones, about 86% of which are singletons. Germline loops: CDR1 WNHNN, CDR2 SYGVQD (reference sequence). V lost 9 bases and J lost 9; bases outside the gene matches: 18. The CDR3 totals 16 residues. Time point reported: naive CD8 control sorted from an acute-time-point sample. The sequenced material came from naive CD8+ T cells from PBMCs. The rearrangement links TRBV10-1 to TRBJ2-1; 9 bases line up with TRBD1. The source of this sequence is a man younger than 40 with chronic hepatitis C. CDR3 nucleotide sequence: TGCGCCAGGGAACCCCCCCGGGACAGGGTCCGGAGTGAGCAGTTCTTC. It is translated as CAREPPRDRVRSEQFF.